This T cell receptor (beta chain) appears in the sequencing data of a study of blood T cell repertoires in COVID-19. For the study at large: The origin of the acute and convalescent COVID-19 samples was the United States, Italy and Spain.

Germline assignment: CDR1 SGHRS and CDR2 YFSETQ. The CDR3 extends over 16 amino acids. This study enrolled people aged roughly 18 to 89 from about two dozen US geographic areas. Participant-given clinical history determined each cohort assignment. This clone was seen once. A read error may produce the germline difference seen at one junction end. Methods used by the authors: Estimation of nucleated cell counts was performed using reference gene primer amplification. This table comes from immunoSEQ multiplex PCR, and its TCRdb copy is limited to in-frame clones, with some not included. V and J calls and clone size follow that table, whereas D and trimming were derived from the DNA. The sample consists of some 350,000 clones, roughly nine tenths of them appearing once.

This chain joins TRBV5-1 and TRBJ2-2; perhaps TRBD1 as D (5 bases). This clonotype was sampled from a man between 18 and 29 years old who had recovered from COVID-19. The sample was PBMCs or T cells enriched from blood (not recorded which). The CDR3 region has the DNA TGCGCCAGCACCTTGGCCGACAGTGTGAACACCGGGGAGCTGTTTTTT. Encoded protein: CASTLADSVNTGELFF.